The entry below describes one T cell receptor (beta chain). This clonotype was recorded many times. Its antigen remains undetermined. No much larger clone exists at a distance of one base, and base qualities are not known. The data were taken from a study of low-dose radiotherapy and immunotherapy resistance in tumors (dated by TCRdb to 2021 to 2024). Study-wide context: Cohort 1 received 0.5 Gy per fraction every 2 weeks, with a prescribed total PTV dose of 6.5 Gy. In Cohort 2, 1 Gy per fraction was delivered every two weeks, for a total of 13 Gy over 26 weeks. Patients were given nivolumab as a 240 mg flat dose every two weeks and ipilimumab at 1 mg/kg every six weeks, with both drugs delivered intravenously. Every two weeks, patients got intravenous cyclophosphamide at 200 mg/m2, given one day ahead of each radiation and immunotherapy administration. Aspirin 300 mg was taken orally once daily by patients for four cycles, starting on cycle 1 day 1. Randomization of trial participants into treatment groups was not performed. Eight patients were included in the translational analysis, namely three from the first dose cohort plus the first five from the second dose cohort.

According to the study, the label for this sample's time point signals: after trial treatment. The treatment or condition label, read with the paper, signifies: LDRT plus nivolumab, ipilimumab, low-dose cyclophosphamide and aspirin (RACIN trial). The donors took part in RACIN, a single-arm, phase I, dose-escalation trial that combined nivolumab, ipilimumab, aspirin, low-dose cyclophosphamide and low-dose radiotherapy. Eligible patients had advanced, TIL-negative solid tumors. CDR1 and CDR2, per the germline V gene, are SGHRS and YFSETQ. The trim is 1 base for V and 1 base for J, with a gap of 9 bases between the germline ends. The CDR3 contains 14 residues, cysteine and phenylalanine counted. The sequence is cut down to CDR3 DNA, 42 bases in frame from base 1. Reads for this sample came from an Illumina HiSeq 2500. First-strand cDNA was synthesized with Superscript III and a set of TRAV- and TRBV-specific primers, covering both TCRalpha and TCRbeta chains. TCRs were amplified with Phusion for 15 to 25 PCR cycles using a constant-region primer together with the adapter attached to the V primers. The MessageAmp II aRNA Amplification Kit was used to amplify the isolated mRNA, with in vitro transcription run for roughly 15 hours at 37 degrees C. mRNA for TCR sequencing was isolated with the Dynabeads mRNA DIRECT Purification Kit. Indexed Illumina adapters were added in a second Phusion PCR of about 26 cycles, and the PCR products were purified with AMPure XP beads. The study's own analysis went as follows. Using custom Perl scripts, TCR sequences that encoded the same protein were pooled, out-of-frame sequences were dropped, and the abundance of each clonotype was calculated. Any TCR sequence supported by only a single read was excluded from analysis. Repertoire metrics included Shannon entropy, Gini index, clonality, richness, and frequency of TCRs shared between repertoires. In TCRdb, the public reads were trimmed at Q25 with fastp and aligned with MiXCR, with productive beta chains retained. Rows merge per CDR3 protein into single entries with the most common DNA and genes. TCRdb's processing, not the authors' own work, is the source of the V and J calls. The sample table contains about 58,000 distinct CDR3 sequences; only one count was recorded for under 30% of them. 6.7% of the sample is in the top ten clones.

The sample in question was PBMCs, obtained after low-dose radiotherapy plus immunotherapy. The receptor comes from a male donor with prostate cancer. The rearranged segments are TRBV5-1 and TRBJ2-7, with the D gene uncertain. The nucleotide sequence is given as TGCGCCAGCAGCTTGCAGGCTCATTCCTACGAGCAGTACTTC. Translation gives CASSLQAHSYEQYF.